This record concerns one TCR beta chain sequence. There is no known antigen for this receptor. There are no base qualities to consult, and no much larger clone falls within one base. This sample was included in a study of blood T cell repertoires in COVID-19 (dated by TCRdb to about 2020). The study in broad terms: Samples from collaborators originated in the United States, Italy and Spain and spanned both the acute and convalescent phases of COVID-19. The repertoires were made available in a free public database intended to serve as a resource for research on the immune response to SARS-CoV-2. The dataset comprised deeply sampled blood TCRbeta repertoires from subjects exposed to, actively infected with, or recovered from COVID-19. Where available, HLA class I and class II types were obtained from metadata supplied by the sample provider rather than from assay-based typing. The samples were drawn from two sources: the first 160 participants of the ongoing ImmuneRACE study, and 1,200 or so subjects contributed by 6 global collaborators. A de-identified subject ID, COVID-19 status, age in years and sex were almost always included in the sample metadata. The prospective study material was composed of cDNA or gDNA derived from T cells, B-cell-depleted T cells, or PBMCs. The investigation overall reported the following: How much clinical and demographic metadata was included differed by source and by participant, and the metadata was provided uncurated.

The immunoSEQ Assay, a bias-controlled multiplex PCR, was used to amplify TCRbeta CDR3 regions from genomic DNA. For the original study's pipeline: Within the assay, amplification of reference gene primers was used to estimate how many nucleated cells each sample contained. To quantify the absolute abundance of each unique TCRbeta CDR3 rearrangement, sequence reads were collapsed and filtered. For each sample, productive Simpson clonality was calculated by taking the square root of Simpson's diversity index across productive rearrangements. TCRdb re-hosts the immuneACCESS table, in-frame sequences only. Its copies lack some clones; in the studies checked, an unresolved V gene accounts for under half of them, and the cause for the rest is not known. That table gives V, J and clone size, and the DNA gave D and trimming. The sample includes 350,000 to 450,000 clones, with 85% to 90% observed a single time. The ten largest clones represent 0.9% to 1.2% of the sample.

In the prospective study, participants were about 18 to 100 years old, resided in 25 or so geographic areas of the United States, and were enrolled through a virtual design. In the prospective study, participants were assigned to cohorts based on the clinical history participants reported in a screening survey and a study questionnaire. ImmuneRACE Cohort 3 recovered participants were defined by two consecutive negative NP/OP PCR tests, healthcare professional clearance, or symptom resolution. Each participant in the prospective study had whole blood, serum and a nasopharyngeal or oropharyngeal swab collected by mobile phlebotomists. Over a roughly 2-month period, participants in the prospective study had the option of providing additional blood draws and questionnaires. Before DNA extraction, blood samples from the prospective study were shipped at room temperature or frozen. From the cysteine up to the phenylalanine, the CDR3 has a length of 13 residues. Only the CDR3 portion is preserved as DNA: 39 bases, with reading frame beginning at the first base. The V and J ends are trimmed by 1 base and 15 bases, leaving 17 bases between them. Via the germline V gene, CDR1 is SGHRS and CDR2 YFSETQ.

The origin of this receptor is a man aged 30 to 45 who had recovered from COVID-19. The chain is made from TRBV5-1 and TRBJ2-1; TRBD2 could be the D gene, as 6 bases match. The specimen was PBMCs or T cells enriched from blood (not recorded which). CDR3 protein: CASSLFPGEEGFF. Here is the DNA: TGCGCCAGCAGCTTGTTTCCGGGGGAGGAGGGGTTCTTC. Outside the CDR3, residues come from the reference TRBV5-1 and TRBJ2-1 proteins, so the full variable domain is: KAGVTQTPRYLIKTRGQQVTLSCSPISGHRSVSWYQQTPGQGLQFLFEYFSETQRNKGNFPGRFSGRQFSNSRSEMNVSTLELGDSALYLCASSLFPGEEGFFGPGTRLTVL.